The rows below give T cell receptor beta chains drawn from one sample of a study of technical replicates of blood from a handful of donors. The data were produced by immunoSEQ multiplex PCR, yet TCRdb's version contains in-frame clones alone and is incomplete. The table has 80,000 or so clones, 98% seen once; the top ten hold around 0.15%. Source material: T cells isolated from PBMCs. These receptors all stem from a human donor in good health. CDR3s include the opening cysteine and the closing phenylalanine or tryptophan. A D gene is named only where the DNA matches it firmly. The listing skips clone size in some rows; elsewhere it reads once, few, many or a size class.

d_call: TRBD2; j_call: TRBJ2-7; v_call: TRBV7-8; clone_size: NA; cdr3_aa: CASSLMGLAGAYEQYF; cdr3_nt: TGTGCCAGCAGCTTAATGGGACTAGCGGGAGCCTACGAGCAGTACTTC
d_call: TRBD2; j_call: TRBJ2-3; v_call: TRBV7-2; clone_size: NA; cdr3_aa: CASSLVRGGGGARTDTQYF; cdr3_nt: TGTGCCAGCAGCTTAGTAAGGGGCGGCGGGGGGGCCCGCACAGATACGCAGTATTTT
d_call: TRBD2; j_call: TRBJ2-1; v_call: TRBV6-4; clone_size: NA; cdr3_aa: CASSSSGDHNEQFF; cdr3_nt: TGTGCCTCCTCCTCTAGCGGGGACCACAATGAGCAGTTCTTC
d_call: NA; j_call: TRBJ2-3; v_call: TRBV1; clone_size: NA; cdr3_aa: CTTITPTSGPQRRTDTQYF; cdr3_nt: TGCACCACCATAACCCCGACTAGCGGCCCCCAGCGCCGGACAGATACGCAGTATTTT
d_call: TRBD1; j_call: TRBJ2-4; v_call: TRBV5-4; clone_size: NA; cdr3_aa: CASSARDRGNIQYF; cdr3_nt: TGTGCCAGCAGCGCACGGGACAGGGGAAACATTCAGTACTTC
d_call: NA; j_call: TRBJ2-2; v_call: TRBV27; clone_size: NA; cdr3_aa: CASSPTPGQQNTGELFF; cdr3_nt: TGTGCCAGCAGTCCTACCCCGGGTCAGCAGAACACCGGGGAGCTGTTTTTT
d_call: NA; j_call: TRBJ1-1; v_call: TRBV6-6; clone_size: NA; cdr3_aa: CASIPSRGYGDTEAFF; cdr3_nt: TGTGCCAGCATTCCCTCACGGGGGTACGGGGACACTGAAGCTTTCTTT
d_call: NA; j_call: TRBJ2-5; v_call: TRBV5-1; clone_size: once; cdr3_aa: CASSLQGRETQYF; cdr3_nt: TGCGCCAGCAGCTTACAGGGTCGGGAGACCCAGTACTTC
d_call: NA; j_call: TRBJ2-1; v_call: TRBV7-9; clone_size: NA; cdr3_aa: CASTTEGDQPFWNEQFF; cdr3_nt: TGTGCCAGCACCACTGAGGGGGACCAACCTTTTTGGAATGAGCAGTTCTTC
d_call: NA; j_call: TRBJ2-1; v_call: TRBV15; clone_size: NA; cdr3_aa: CATSRQGNEQFF; cdr3_nt: TGTGCCACCAGCAGACAGGGCAATGAGCAGTTCTTC
d_call: NA; j_call: TRBJ2-7; v_call: TRBV28; clone_size: NA; cdr3_aa: CASTQLGRKYEQYF; cdr3_nt: TGTGCCAGCACCCAGTTGGGCAGGAAATACGAGCAGTACTTC
d_call: TRBD2; j_call: TRBJ2-7; v_call: TRBV30; clone_size: NA; cdr3_aa: CAWRQRGGSYEQYF; cdr3_nt: TGTGCCTGGAGGCAGCGGGGGGGATCCTACGAGCAGTACTTC
d_call: TRBD2; j_call: TRBJ2-1; v_call: TRBV5-1; clone_size: NA; cdr3_aa: CASSLSGTSGRDHNEQFF; cdr3_nt: TGCGCCAGCAGCTTATCCGGGACTAGCGGGAGAGATCACAATGAGCAGTTCTTC
d_call: NA; j_call: TRBJ2-2; v_call: TRBV6-5; clone_size: NA; cdr3_aa: CASKDTNLDTGELFF; cdr3_nt: TGTGCCAGCAAAGACACCAACTTAGACACCGGGGAGCTGTTTTTT
d_call: NA; j_call: TRBJ1-1; v_call: TRBV5-4; clone_size: NA; cdr3_aa: CASRVSEVNTEAFF; cdr3_nt: TGTGCCAGCAGGGTGTCAGAAGTTAACACTGAAGCTTTCTTT
d_call: NA; j_call: TRBJ2-3; v_call: TRBV27; clone_size: NA; cdr3_aa: CASSFPGTDTQYF; cdr3_nt: TGTGCCAGCAGTTTCCCAGGGACAGATACGCAGTATTTT
d_call: NA; j_call: TRBJ1-2; v_call: TRBV7-9; clone_size: NA; cdr3_aa: CASSPQGLLPYGYTF; cdr3_nt: TGTGCCAGCAGCCCCCAGGGTCTCCTTCCCTATGGCTACACCTTC
d_call: NA; j_call: TRBJ1-5; v_call: TRBV6-1; clone_size: NA; cdr3_aa: CASSESPRQPQHF; cdr3_nt: TGTGCCAGCAGTGAAAGCCCCCGGCAGCCCCAGCATTTT
d_call: TRBD1; j_call: TRBJ2-2; v_call: TRBV5-4; clone_size: NA; cdr3_aa: CASSQGTGTGRTGELFF; cdr3_nt: TGTGCCAGCAGCCAGGGCACCGGGACAGGGAGAACCGGGGAGCTGTTTTTT
d_call: NA; j_call: TRBJ1-4; v_call: TRBV19; clone_size: once; cdr3_aa: CASSINRDLFF; cdr3_nt: TGTGCCAGTAGTATAAACAGGGACCTGTTTTTT